This T cell receptor (beta chain) was sequenced for a study of post-analysis software for immune sequencing data. Unique molecular identifiers had been added to the TCR beta cDNA libraries. TCRdb recomputed calls from the PCR reads with MiXCR, one row per CDR3 protein. The profile shows 700,000 to 900,000 distinct CDR3 sequences, under 60% of them singletons. CDR1 is SEHNR, CDR2 FQNEAQ, per germline (reference sequence). Trimming left V 1 base short and J 7 bases short, with 11 bases between. This CDR3 is 14 amino acids long. Broader study findings: With TRBV5-6, TRBV5-1 and TRBV20-1 included, about five TRBV segments were more frequent in patients than in controls.

Comment on this clonotype: Its antigen is not known.

The rearrangement uses TRBV7-9 and TRBJ1-5; D not certain. Material: blood. The source is a girl aged 10 to 17 with multiple sclerosis. In DNA form, the CDR3 reads TGTGCCAGCAGCTTAGTTGGGAAAGGCCAGCCCCAGCATTTT. This gives the protein CASSLVGKGQPQHF.